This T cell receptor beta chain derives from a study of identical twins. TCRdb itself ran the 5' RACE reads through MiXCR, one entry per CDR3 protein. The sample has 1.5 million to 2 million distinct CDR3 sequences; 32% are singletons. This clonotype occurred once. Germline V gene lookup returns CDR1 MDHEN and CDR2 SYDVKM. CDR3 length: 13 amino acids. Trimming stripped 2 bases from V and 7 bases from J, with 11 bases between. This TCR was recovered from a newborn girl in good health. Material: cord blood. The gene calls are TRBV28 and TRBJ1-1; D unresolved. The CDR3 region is CASSLVTPGEAFF. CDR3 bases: TGTGCCAGCAGTTTAGTGACCCCCGGTGAAGCTTTCTTT.